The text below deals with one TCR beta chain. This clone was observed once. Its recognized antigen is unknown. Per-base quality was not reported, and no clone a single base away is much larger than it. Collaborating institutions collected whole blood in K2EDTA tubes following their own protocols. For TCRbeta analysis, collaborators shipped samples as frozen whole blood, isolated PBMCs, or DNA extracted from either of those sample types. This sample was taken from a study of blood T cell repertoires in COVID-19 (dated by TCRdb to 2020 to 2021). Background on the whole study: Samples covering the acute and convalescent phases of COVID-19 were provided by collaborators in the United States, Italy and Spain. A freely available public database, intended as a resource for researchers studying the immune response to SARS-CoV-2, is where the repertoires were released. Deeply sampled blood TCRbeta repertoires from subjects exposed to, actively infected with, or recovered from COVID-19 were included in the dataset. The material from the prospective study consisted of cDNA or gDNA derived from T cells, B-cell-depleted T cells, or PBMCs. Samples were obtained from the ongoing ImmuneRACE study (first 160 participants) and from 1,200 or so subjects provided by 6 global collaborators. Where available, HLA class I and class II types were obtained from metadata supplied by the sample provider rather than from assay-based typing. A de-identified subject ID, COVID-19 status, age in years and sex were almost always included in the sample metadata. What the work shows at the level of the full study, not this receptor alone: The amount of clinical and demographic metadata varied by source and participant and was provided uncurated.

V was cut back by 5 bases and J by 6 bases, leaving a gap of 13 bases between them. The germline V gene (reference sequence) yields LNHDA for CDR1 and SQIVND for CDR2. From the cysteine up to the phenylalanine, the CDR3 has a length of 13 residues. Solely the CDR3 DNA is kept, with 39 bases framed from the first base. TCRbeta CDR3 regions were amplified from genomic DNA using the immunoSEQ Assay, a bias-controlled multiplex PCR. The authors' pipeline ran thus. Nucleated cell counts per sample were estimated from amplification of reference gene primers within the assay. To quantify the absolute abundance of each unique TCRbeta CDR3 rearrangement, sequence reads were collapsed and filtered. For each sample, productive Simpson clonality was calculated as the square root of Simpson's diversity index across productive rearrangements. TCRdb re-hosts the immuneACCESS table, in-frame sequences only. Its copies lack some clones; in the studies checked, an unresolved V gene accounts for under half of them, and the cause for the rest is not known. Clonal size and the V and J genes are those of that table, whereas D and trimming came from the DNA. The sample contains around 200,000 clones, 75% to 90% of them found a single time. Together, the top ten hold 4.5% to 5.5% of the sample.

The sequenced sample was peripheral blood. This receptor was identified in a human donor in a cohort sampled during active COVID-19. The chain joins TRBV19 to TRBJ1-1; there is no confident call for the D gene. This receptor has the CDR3 CASSLRNGPEAFF. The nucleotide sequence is TGTGCCAGTAGTCTAAGGAATGGGCCTGAAGCTTTCTTT.